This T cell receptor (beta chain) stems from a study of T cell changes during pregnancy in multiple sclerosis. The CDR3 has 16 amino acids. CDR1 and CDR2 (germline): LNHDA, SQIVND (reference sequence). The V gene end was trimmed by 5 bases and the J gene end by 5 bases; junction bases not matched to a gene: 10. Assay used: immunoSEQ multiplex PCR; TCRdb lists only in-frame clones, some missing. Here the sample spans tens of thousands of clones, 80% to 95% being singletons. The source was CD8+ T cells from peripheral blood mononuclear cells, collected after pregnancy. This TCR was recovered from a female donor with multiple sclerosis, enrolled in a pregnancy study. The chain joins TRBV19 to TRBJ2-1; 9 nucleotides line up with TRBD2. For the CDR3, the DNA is TGTGCCAGTAGTGTGGGTTTTGCGGGAGGGAACAATGAGCAGTTCTTC. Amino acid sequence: CASSVGFAGGNNEQFF.